The next 15 T cell receptor beta chains were all read from a single sample in a study of identical twins. TCRdb independently ran MiXCR on the 5' RACE reads; one entry per CDR3 protein. The repertoire has fewer than 900,000 distinct CDR3 sequences, 21% of them found once; the top ten carry 4% to 5.5%. These data are also associated with another study on T cells expressing NK-cell markers.

Material: PBMCs. The source is a young woman in good health.

V gene TRBV5-5 combines with J gene TRBJ2-3; no reliable D call. The CDR3 length is 15 residues. CDR1 SGHKS and CDR2 YYEKEE come from the germline V gene (reference sequence). Trimming stripped 7 bases from V and 4 bases from J, with 19 bases between. CDR3 nucleotide sequence: TGTGCCAGCGGTTCCTGGGCTAGTGCGGCAGATACGCAGTATTTT. Protein: CASGSWASAADTQYF.

The genes are TRBV7-2 and TRBJ2-5; TRBD2 is a possible D gene (5 bases). Germline values: CDR1 SGHTA, CDR2 FQGNSA. The CDR3 is 13 residues long. Trimming pared 5 bases from V and 9 bases from J, leaving 16 bases between. The CDR3 spells CASSPRLLGAQYF. The DNA for the CDR3 is TGTGCCAGCAGCCCGCGACTGCTCGGGGCCCAGTACTTC.

This clonotype was observed a handful of times. This sequence joins TRBV20-1 and TRBJ1-1; D is undetermined. The ends were cut back, 6 bases at V and 3 bases at J, with 8 bases in the middle. CDR3 length: 11 residues. Germline assignment: CDR1 DFQATT and CDR2 SNEGSKA (reference sequence). The CDR3 region is CSAKDYTEAFF. As DNA, the CDR3 is TGCAGTGCGAAGGATTACACTGAAGCTTTCTTT.

This clonotype was seen many times. The chain carries TRBV29-1 and TRBJ2-4; D tentatively fits TRBD1 or TRBD2 (5 bases each). The CDR3 is made up of 12 amino acids. Germline CDR1 reads SQVTM; CDR2 reads ANQGSEA. Trimming stripped 6 bases from V and 6 bases from J, with 12 bases between. The CDR3 reads CSVPTGPNIQYF. CDR3 nucleotide sequence: TGCAGCGTCCCCACGGGACCAAACATTCAGTACTTC.

The J gene is TRBJ1-4, the V gene TRBV10-3; D remains ambiguous. Trimming took 0 bases from V and 6 from J, leaving 8 bases between them. Germline CDR1 is ENHRY and CDR2 is SYGVKD. The CDR3 runs 14 residues. CDR3 nucleotide sequence: TGTGCCATCAGTGAGTCGACTCGGGATGAAAAACTGTTTTTT. Translated: CAISESTRDEKLFF.

The chain recombines TRBV5-1 with TRBJ2-1; TRBD2 agrees at 12 bases. CDR3 size: 17 residues. Germline V gene sequence: CDR1 SGHRS, CDR2 YFSETQ. J lost 4 bases, V lost 10 bases, and 15 bases had no gene match. The CDR3 DNA sequence: TGCGCCGACATGAGGACTAGCGGGGACCCTATTTACAATGAGCAGTTCTTC. Amino acids: CADMRTSGDPIYNEQFF.

The V and J genes are TRBV20-1 and TRBJ2-1; 10 nucleotides line up with TRBD2. Germline V gene data show CDR1 as DFQATT and CDR2 as SNEGSKA (reference sequence). J was trimmed by 2 bases and V by 3 bases; bases with no gene match: 4. This CDR3 contains 15 residues. The CDR3 sequence is CSASGGTSAYNEQFF. For the CDR3, the DNA is TGCAGTGCTAGTGGGGGGACTAGCGCCTACAATGAGCAGTTCTTC.

This clonotype was observed a handful of times. This CDR3 is CSARRDSYEQYF. The CDR3 coding sequence is TGCAGTGCTCGTAGGGACTCCTACGAGCAGTACTTC. The chain carries TRBV20-1 and TRBJ2-7; D ambiguous. Trimming cost V 5 bases and J 0 bases, with 8 bases left between them. CDR1 is DFQATT and CDR2 is SNEGSKA in the germline V gene (reference sequence). This CDR3 is built from 12 residues.

The chain joins TRBV4-1 to TRBJ2-1; 7 bases match TRBD2. Germline-derived CDR1 and CDR2 are MGHRA and YSYEKL. Trimming at V came to 2 bases and at J to 0 bases, leaving 7 bases not matched to a gene. The CDR3 is 17 residues long. CDR3 DNA: TGCGCCAGCAGCCAAATTACTAGCGCCAGCTCCTACAATGAGCAGTTCTTC. Its protein is CASSQITSASSYNEQFF.

This clonotype has more than one count but fewer than ten. The chain joins TRBV10-3 to TRBJ2-1, with D maybe TRBD1 (6 bases). The CDR3 is 14 amino acids. Germline V gives CDR1 ENHRY, CDR2 SYGVKD. Trimming shortened V by 3 bases and J by 9 bases, and 15 bases separated the two germline ends. CDR3: CAISDPGVHGEQFF. In nucleotides, the CDR3 is TGTGCCATCAGTGACCCAGGGGTTCATGGTGAGCAGTTCTTC.

Only a few counts were recorded for this clonotype. The DNA of the CDR3 is TGTGCCAGCAGCCCCAGGGGAGGGTCGTGGTCCTACGAGCAGTACTTC. This encodes CASSPRGGSWSYEQYF. The chain has TRBV6-1 and TRBJ2-7; maybe TRBD2 (7 bases). The V end was cut by 6 bases, the J end by 1 base, with 19 bases between. This CDR3 has 16 residues. Germline assignment: CDR1 MNHNS and CDR2 SASEGT.

This clonotype has only a few counts. This chain uses TRBV20-1 with TRBJ2-1, with no clear D. The V end was cut by 3 bases, the J end by 5 bases, with 20 bases between. Germline CDR1 DFQATT, CDR2 SNEGSKA (reference sequence). The CDR3 has 16 amino acids. The CDR3 reads CSARSGGRRYNNEQFF. The CDR3, as DNA: TGCAGTGCTAGGTCCGGCGGACGTAGATACAACAATGAGCAGTTCTTC.

This chain links TRBV7-9 with TRBJ1-6; no reliable D call. The CDR3 runs to 15 residues. V lost 1 base, J lost 7 bases, and 11 bases lay in between. Per the germline V gene, CDR1 is SEHNR and CDR2 is FQNEAQ (reference sequence). In DNA form, the CDR3 reads TGTGCCAGCAGCTTAGGGGCGGGATCGAATTCACCCCTCCACTTT. Amino acids: CASSLGAGSNSPLHF. The variable domain in full, with the rest retrieved from reference TRBV7-9 and TRBJ1-6, is DTGVSQNPRHKITKRGQNVTFRCDPISEHNRLYWYRQTLGQGPEFLTYFQNEAQLEKSRLLSDRFSAERPKGSFSTLEIQRTEQGDSAMYLCASSLGAGSNSPLHFGNGTRLTVT.

This clonotype was picked up a small number of times. The rearrangement uses TRBV10-3 and TRBJ2-5, with 7 bases lining up with TRBD1. The CDR3 covers 14 residues. V lost 10 bases and J lost 0; bases outside the gene matches: 8. CDR1 ENHRY and CDR2 SYGVKD come from the germline V gene. DNA of the CDR3: TGTGCCACCAAAAAGACAGGGAACCAAGAGACCCAGTACTTC. Its protein product is CATKKTGNQETQYF.

This clonotype was found many times. The J gene is TRBJ2-7, the V gene TRBV20-1; possible D gene TRBD1, 6 bases. The CDR3 sequence is 12 residues long. Germline V lookup: CDR1 DFQATT, CDR2 SNEGSKA (reference sequence). V was cut by 6 bases and J by 1 base, with 10 bases left in between. The CDR3 bases are TGCAGTGCCGAAGGACAGTCCTACGAGCAGTACTTC. Translating gives CSAEGQSYEQYF.